The present entry profiles one TCR beta chain with its context. As yet, its antigen is unknown. Germline loops: CDR1 LNHNV, CDR2 YYDKDF (reference sequence). The CDR3 contains 13 residues. Trimming shortened V by 0 bases and J by 4 bases, and 5 bases separated the two germline ends. This sample is part of a study of post-analysis software for immune sequencing data. Overall study context: Clinical courses comprised relapsing-remitting, secondary progressive and progressive-relapsing multiple sclerosis. Overall study findings and caveats: People with multiple sclerosis had a significantly lower normalized Chao1 diversity than controls did. Patients showed TRBV5-6, TRBV5-1 and TRBV20-1 among four to six TRBV segments more frequent than in controls. Batch-matched samples strongly co-clustered by F measure.

Unique molecular identifiers featured in each of the TCR beta cDNA libraries. From around 1 to 9.1 million T cells, roughly 0.5 million cDNA molecules were obtained. TCRdb itself ran the PCR reads through MiXCR, one entry per CDR3 protein. The table shows hundreds of thousands of distinct CDR3 sequences, with approximately 57% occurring only once. The V call is TRBV15, the J call TRBJ2-3; no reliable D call. What was sequenced was blood. The TCR sequence derives from a girl between 5 and 17 years old with multiple sclerosis. The CDR3: CATSRDFSDTQYF. The CDR3, as DNA: TGTGCCACCAGCAGAGATTTTTCAGATACGCAGTATTTT.